These 4 T cell receptor beta chains originate from one sample sequenced in a study of OX40 agonist ivuxolimab in advanced cancers. This table comes from immunoSEQ multiplex PCR, and its TCRdb copy is limited to in-frame clones, with some not included. The sample comprises 80,000 to 100,000 clones, about 83% of which are singletons, and approximately 0.5% rests with the top ten. The sequencing used CD4+ or CD8+ T cells sorted from blood, collected in a trial of the OX40 agonist ivuxolimab. The receptors stem from an adult with an advanced solid tumor such as melanoma, head and neck, liver or kidney cancer.

The chain recombines TRBV7-3 with TRBJ1-1, with no clear D. The CDR3 is 14 amino acids. The V end was cut by 5 bases, the J end by 1 base, with 11 bases between. Germline V gives CDR1 SGHTA, CDR2 FQGTGA. CDR3 loop: CASSPSRENTEAFF. DNA of the CDR3: TGTGCCAGCAGCCCCTCTCGGGAGAACACTGAAGCTTTCTTT.

The chain couples TRBV9 to TRBJ1-1; D is ambiguous. The germline CDR1 and CDR2 sequences are SGDLS and YYNGEE. The CDR3 is 15 residues long. Trimming took off 0 bases at V and 5 bases at J, with 14 bases between the two ends. In DNA form, the CDR3 reads TGTGCCAGCAGCGTAGAACCCCAGGAAGGAACTGAAGCTTTCTTT. Its protein is CASSVEPQEGTEAFF. The full variable domain, its missing parts supplied by reference TRBV9 and TRBJ1-1, is DSGVTQTPKHLITATGQRVTLRCSPRSGDLSVYWYQQSLDQGLQFLIQYYNGEERAKGNILERFSAQQFPDLHSELNLSSLELGDSALYFCASSVEPQEGTEAFFGQGTRLTVV.

The V call is TRBV2, the J call TRBJ1-6, with a possible D match to TRBD1 (5 bases). The V gene lost 5 bases and the J gene lost 7 bases, with 15 bases spanning the gap. Per the germline V gene, CDR1 is SNHLY and CDR2 is FYNNEI. The CDR3 extends over 15 amino acids. CDR3 in amino acids: CASSPQGHGNSPLHF. The CDR3 DNA follows: TGTGCCAGCAGTCCCCAGGGTCACGGGAATTCACCCCTCCACTTT.

This chain joins TRBV2 and TRBJ2-1; either TRBD1 or TRBD2 may fit D (5 bases each). Germline V gene lookup returns CDR1 SNHLY and CDR2 FYNNEI. CDR3 length equals 14 residues. The V gene lost 8 bases and the J gene lost 9 bases, with 20 bases spanning the gap. CDR3 nucleotide sequence: TGTGCCAGCGATACGGGGCAGAGTTTCGGTGAGCAGTTCTTC. Translation gives CASDTGQSFGEQFF. Full variable domain (rest looked up from reference TRBV2 and TRBJ2-1): EPEVTQTPSHQVTQMGQEVILRCVPISNHLYFYWYRQILGQKVEFLVSFYNNEISEKSEIFDDQFSVERPDGSNFTLKIRSTKLEDSAMYFCASDTGQSFGEQFFGPGTRLTVL.